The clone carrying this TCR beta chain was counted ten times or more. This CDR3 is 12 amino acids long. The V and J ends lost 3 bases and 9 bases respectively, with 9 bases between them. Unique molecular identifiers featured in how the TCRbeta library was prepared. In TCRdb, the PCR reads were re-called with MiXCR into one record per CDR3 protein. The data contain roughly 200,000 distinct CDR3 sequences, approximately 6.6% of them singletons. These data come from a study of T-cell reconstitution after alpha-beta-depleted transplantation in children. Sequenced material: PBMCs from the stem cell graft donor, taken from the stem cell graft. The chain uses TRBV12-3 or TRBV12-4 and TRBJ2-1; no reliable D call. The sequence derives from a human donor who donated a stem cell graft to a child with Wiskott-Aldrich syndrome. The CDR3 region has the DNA TGTGCCAGCAGTTTGATGTGGGGTGAGCAGTTCTTC. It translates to CASSLMWGEQFF.